The text below deals with one T cell receptor beta chain. This entry is derived from a study of shared clonotypes between healthy human individuals. In the naive CD8 group, cells lacked CD45RO and were positively selected for CCR7, so terminally differentiated effector memory CD45RA+ cells were left out. Using immunoSEQ multiplex PCR, the repertoire was profiled, and TCRdb retains in-frame clones only, with some absent. In the table there are hundreds of thousands of clones, roughly 96% of which are singletons. With 3 bases clipped from V and 1 base from J, the junction kept 3 bases outside the gene matches. Germline values: CDR1 SQVTM, CDR2 ANQGSEA. The CDR3 runs to 15 residues.

The chain combines TRBV29-1 with TRBJ1-1, with 12 bases lining up with TRBD1. The sequence derives from a woman aged 30 to 39 in good health. Sequenced input: naive CD8+ T cells sorted from blood. CDR3 coding DNA: TGCAGCGTTGAGGGACAGGGGGCTTGGAACACTGAAGCTTTCTTT. Its protein is CSVEGQGAWNTEAFF.